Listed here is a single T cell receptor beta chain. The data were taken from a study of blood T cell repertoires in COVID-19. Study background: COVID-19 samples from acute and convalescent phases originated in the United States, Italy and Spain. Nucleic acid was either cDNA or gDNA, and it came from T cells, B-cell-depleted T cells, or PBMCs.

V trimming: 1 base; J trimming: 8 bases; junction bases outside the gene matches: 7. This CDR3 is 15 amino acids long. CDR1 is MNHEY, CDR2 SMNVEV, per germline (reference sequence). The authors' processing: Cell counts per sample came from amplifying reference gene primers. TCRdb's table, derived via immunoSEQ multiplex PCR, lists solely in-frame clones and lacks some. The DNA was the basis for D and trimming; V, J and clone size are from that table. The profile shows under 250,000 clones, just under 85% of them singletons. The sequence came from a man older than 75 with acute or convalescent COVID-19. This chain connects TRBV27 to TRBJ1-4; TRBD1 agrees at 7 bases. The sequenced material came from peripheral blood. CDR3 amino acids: CASSLLTGRWEKLFF. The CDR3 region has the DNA TGTGCCAGCAGTTTATTGACAGGGAGATGGGAAAAACTGTTTTTT.